Listed below are T cell receptor beta chains from one sample, sequenced in a study of identical twins. Via MiXCR, TCRdb re-called the 5' RACE reads, giving one row per CDR3 protein. Counted here are 1,800,000 or so distinct CDR3 sequences, about 30% occurring once; the ten biggest clones make up around 0.25%. Sample: cord blood. All receptors derive from a newborn girl in good health. The CDR3 runs from the conserved cysteine through the conserved F or W. The D gene is left open where the match is weak. A row's size may be missing; if present it is once, few, many or a size class.

v_gene,abundance,j_gene,d_gene,CDR3nt,CDR3aa
TRBV4-1,.,TRBJ1-1,.,TGCGCCAGCAGCCAAACAGGGTTCAGGTTCGGCACTGAAGCTTTCTTT,CASSQTGFRFGTEAFF
TRBV20-1,few,TRBJ2-7,TRBD2,TGCAGTGCTAGAGGACCTAGCGGGGCATCTGGCGAGCAGTACTTC,CSARGPSGASGEQYF
TRBV5-1,few,TRBJ2-5,.,TGCGCCAGCGCCTTTGGAAGGGAAGAGACCCAGTACTTC,CASAFGREETQYF
TRBV12-3/TRBV12-4,.,TRBJ2-7,.,TGTGCCAGCAGTCCACGCTCGACCTACTACGAGCAGTACTTC,CASSPRSTYYEQYF
TRBV6-5,once,TRBJ1-2,TRBD1,TGTGCCAGCAGTCCAAAGGCGGACAGGGGCAGGGGCTACACCTTC,CASSPKADRGRGYTF
TRBV10-3,few,TRBJ1-1,.,TGTGCCATCAGCGGACGGTTGAACACTGAAGCTTTCTTT,CAISGRLNTEAFF
TRBV2,.,TRBJ2-7,.,TGTGCCAGCAGTTACCCCGGGACCCCCTCCTACGAGCAGTACTTC,CASSYPGTPSYEQYF
TRBV7-2,.,TRBJ2-7,TRBD2,TGTGCCAGCCTGGCGGGAGGTAGGAACGAGCAGTACTTC,CASLAGGRNEQYF
TRBV5-1,.,TRBJ2-1,TRBD1,TGCGCCAGCCGGGGACAGGGTTCATATTGGGCCAAAAACATTCAGTTCTTC,CASRGQGSYWAKNIQFF
TRBV20-1,.,TRBJ2-7,TRBD1,TGCAGTGCTAGTTTCGGGACAGGGCATTCCTACGAGCAGTACTTC,CSASFGTGHSYEQYF
TRBV5-1,.,TRBJ2-5,TRBD2,TGCGCCAGCAGCTCAACGGGACTAGCGGGGGGCCTTAAAGAGACCCAGTACTTC,CASSSTGLAGGLKETQYF
TRBV25-1,few,TRBJ2-7,.,TGTGCCAGCAGTGATTGGGGGGCCTACGAGCAGTACTTC,CASSDWGAYEQYF
TRBV18,many,TRBJ2-7,.,TGTGCCAGCTCACCGGGGACGGGTTACTACGAGCAGTACTTC,CASSPGTGYYEQYF
TRBV4-2,few,TRBJ2-3,.,TGTGCCAGCAGCACAGGGGGACTAGCAACAGATACGCAGTATTTT,CASSTGGLATDTQYF
TRBV7-2,.,TRBJ1-2,.,TGTGCCTGCAGCTTAACGGGTCACTATGGCTACACCTTC,CACSLTGHYGYTF
TRBV15,.,TRBJ1-1,.,TGTGCCACCGGCAGAGATTGGCGGGGGGGGAACACTGAAGCTTTCTTT,CATGRDWRGGNTEAFF
TRBV20-1,.,TRBJ2-7,.,TGCAGTGCCACCGGGCCTAATCCCTACGAGCAGTACTTC,CSATGPNPYEQYF
TRBV3-1,.,TRBJ2-4,TRBD2,TGTGCCAGCAGCCAGGGTACTAGCGGGTTAGCCAAAAACATTCAGTACTTC,CASSQGTSGLAKNIQYF
TRBV21-1,.,TRBJ2-4,.,TGTGCCAGCAGCAAACTAGCGGGAAACATTCAGTACTTC,CASSKLAGNIQYF
TRBV14,.,TRBJ2-7,TRBD1,TGTGCCAGCAGCCAAGAAGGGGGCCACGAGCAGTACTTC,CASSQEGGHEQYF
TRBV5-5,.,TRBJ2-1,.,TGTGCCAGCAGTTTAGGACCCCCGGCTCGGTTCTTC,CASSLGPPARFF
TRBV11-2,few,TRBJ2-7,.,TGTGCCAGCAGCTTCGCCCTTAGTGGCGGATACGAGCAGTACTTC,CASSFALSGGYEQYF
TRBV2,.,TRBJ2-1,.,TGTGCCAGCAGTGAAGCGGCAAGCTCCTACAATGAGCAGTTCTTC,CASSEAASSYNEQFF
TRBV10-3,.,TRBJ1-1,.,TGTGCCATCAGTGAGTCGAATTACGCAGGCAACACTGAAGCTTTCTTT,CAISESNYAGNTEAFF
TRBV20-1,few,TRBJ2-1,.,TGCAGTGCTAGCGGGGGGCCAAATGAGCAGTTCTTC,CSASGGPNEQFF
TRBV9,few,TRBJ2-5,TRBD2,TGTGCCAGCAGCGAAGGTAGCGGGAGGTTGCAGGAGACCCAGTACTTC,CASSEGSGRLQETQYF
TRBV2,.,TRBJ2-1,TRBD2,TGTGCCAGCAGTGATACTAGCGGAGGCTCCTACAATGGGCAGTTCTTC,CASSDTSGGSYNGQFF
TRBV5-1,many,TRBJ2-5,.,TGCGCCAGCAGCTTTGACAAAGAACAAGAGACCCAGTACTTC,CASSFDKEQETQYF
TRBV7-8,.,TRBJ2-1,.,TGTGCCAGCAGCGGCAACCGGGACTTCTCCTACAATGAGCAGTTCTTC,CASSGNRDFSYNEQFF
TRBV20-1,.,TRBJ1-5,.,TGCAGTGCTAGAGCGCCGGCCTCGAGGTGGCCCCAGCATTTT,CSARAPASRWPQHF
TRBV6-5,.,TRBJ2-5,TRBD1,TGTGCCAGCAGTTACTCGACAGGGGAAGAGACCCAGTACTTC,CASSYSTGEETQYF
TRBV5-1,many,TRBJ2-3,TRBD2,TGCGCCAGCAGCCATCTAGCGGGAGGGAATACAGATACGCAGTATTTT,CASSHLAGGNTDTQYF
TRBV20-1,.,TRBJ2-3,TRBD2,TGCAGCCTAACCTTAGCGGGGGGCACAGATACGCAGTATTTT,CSLTLAGGTDTQYF
TRBV20-1,many,TRBJ1-2,.,TGCAGTGCTAGAGATCACACTAACTATGGCTACACCTTC,CSARDHTNYGYTF
TRBV24-1,.,TRBJ2-5,.,TGTGCCACCAGTGACCGTGCCCAAGAGACCCAGTACTTC,CATSDRAQETQYF
TRBV29-1,few,TRBJ1-1,TRBD1,TGCAGCGTTGAAGATCAAGGCAGGGGGTACACTGAAGCTTTCTTT,CSVEDQGRGYTEAFF
TRBV7-6,few,TRBJ2-1,.,TGTGCCAGCAGCCCCTTTTGGGGGGTGGATGAGCAGTTCTTC,CASSPFWGVDEQFF
TRBV29-1,.,TRBJ2-7,.,TGCAGCGTTAACACAGTCTCCTACAATGAGCAGTACTTC,CSVNTVSYNEQYF
TRBV24-1,few,TRBJ2-3,TRBD2,TGTGCCACCAGTGACCCCCGGCTAGCGGACACAGATACGCAGTATTTT,CATSDPRLADTDTQYF
TRBV5-1,.,TRBJ1-2,.,TGCGCCAGCAGCATACCCGACAGCAACTATGGCTACACCTTC,CASSIPDSNYGYTF
TRBV6-6,.,TRBJ1-5,TRBD1,TGTGCCAGCAGACCTGGACAGGGCGGGCAGCCCCAGCATTTT,CASRPGQGGQPQHF
TRBV10-1,few,TRBJ1-2,.,TGCGCCAGGCTTGCCACCTATGGCTACACCTTC,CARLATYGYTF